This T cell receptor (beta chain) was captured in a study of shared clonotypes between healthy human individuals. Repertoires were generated with immunoSEQ multiplex PCR, while TCRdb's copy carries only in-frame clones and drops some. This table holds millions of clones, around 90% found once. The V gene end was trimmed by 7 bases and the J gene end by 2 bases; junction bases not matched to a gene: 8. Germline CDR1 and CDR2: MNHEY and SVGAGI. The length of the CDR3 is 14 residues. The sequenced sample was naive CD4+ T cells sorted from blood. Stated subset: CD45RA+ positively selected. The TCR originated in a man younger than 30 in good health. The chain uses TRBV6-5 and TRBJ2-7; 7 bases map to TRBD2. CDR3 amino acids: CASTRGAGPYEQYF. Written as DNA, the CDR3 is TGTGCCAGCACTCGGGGAGCGGGACCCTACGAGCAGTACTTC.